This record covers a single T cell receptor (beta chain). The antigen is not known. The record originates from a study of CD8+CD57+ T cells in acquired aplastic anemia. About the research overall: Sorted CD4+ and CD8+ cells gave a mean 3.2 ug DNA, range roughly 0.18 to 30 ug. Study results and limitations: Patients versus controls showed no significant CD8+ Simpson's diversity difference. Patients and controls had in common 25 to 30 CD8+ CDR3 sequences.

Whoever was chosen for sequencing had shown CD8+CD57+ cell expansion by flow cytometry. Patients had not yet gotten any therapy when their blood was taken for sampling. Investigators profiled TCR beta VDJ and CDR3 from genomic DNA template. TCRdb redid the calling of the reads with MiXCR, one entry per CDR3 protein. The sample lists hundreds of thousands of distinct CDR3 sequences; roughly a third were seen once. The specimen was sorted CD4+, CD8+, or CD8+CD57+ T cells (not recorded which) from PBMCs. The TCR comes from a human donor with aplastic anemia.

The CDR3 nucleotides read TGCAGTGCTAGAGAGGCGGAGCGGTATGGCTACACCTTC. Translation: CSAREAERYGYTF. The gene calls are TRBV20-1 and TRBJ1-2; D ambiguous. The germline gives CDR1 DFQATT, CDR2 SNEGSKA (reference sequence). V was shortened by 0 bases and J by 5 bases, with 10 bases between the two germline ends. This CDR3 spans 13 amino acids.